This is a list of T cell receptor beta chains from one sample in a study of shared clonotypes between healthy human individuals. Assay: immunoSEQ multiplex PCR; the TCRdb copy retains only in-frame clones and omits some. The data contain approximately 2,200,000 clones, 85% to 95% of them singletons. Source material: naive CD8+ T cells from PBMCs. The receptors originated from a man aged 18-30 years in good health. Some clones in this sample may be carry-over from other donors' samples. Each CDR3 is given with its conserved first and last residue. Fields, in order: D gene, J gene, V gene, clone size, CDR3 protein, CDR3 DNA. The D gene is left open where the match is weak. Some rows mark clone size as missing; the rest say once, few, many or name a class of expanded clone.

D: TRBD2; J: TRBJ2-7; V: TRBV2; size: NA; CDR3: CASRWVSAGAYEQYF; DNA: TGTGCCAGCAGGTGGGTCAGTGCGGGGGCCTACGAGCAGTACTTC
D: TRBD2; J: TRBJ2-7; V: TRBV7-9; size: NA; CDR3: CASSPGGLAGGLPYEQYF; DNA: TGTGCCAGCAGCCCCGGTGGTTTGGCGGGAGGGCTCCCCTACGAGCAGTACTTC
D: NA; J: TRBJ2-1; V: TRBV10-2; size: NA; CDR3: CASSDTFYNEQFF; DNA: TGCGCCAGCAGTGATACTTTTTACAATGAGCAGTTCTTC
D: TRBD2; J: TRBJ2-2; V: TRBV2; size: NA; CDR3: CASSGVSGRMAGELFF; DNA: TGTGCCAGCAGTGGCGTGAGCGGGAGAATGGCCGGGGAGCTGTTTTTT
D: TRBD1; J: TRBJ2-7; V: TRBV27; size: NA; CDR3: CASSFLSGGPNEQYF; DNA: TGTGCCAGCAGTTTCCTTTCAGGGGGTCCCAACGAGCAGTACTTC
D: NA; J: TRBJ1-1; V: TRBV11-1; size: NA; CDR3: CASSYGPLPNTEAFF; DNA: TGTGCCAGCAGCTACGGACCTCTACCGAACACTGAAGCTTTCTTT
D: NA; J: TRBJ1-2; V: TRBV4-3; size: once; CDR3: CASSQAGTTGYGYTF; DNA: TGCGCCAGCAGCCAAGCCGGGACCACGGGCTATGGCTACACCTTC
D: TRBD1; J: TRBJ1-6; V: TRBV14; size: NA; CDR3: CASSADRVLSPLHF; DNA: TGTGCCAGCAGCGCCGACAGGGTCCTCTCACCCCTCCACTTT
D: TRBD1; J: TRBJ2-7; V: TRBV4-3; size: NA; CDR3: CASSQDQTQGYEQYF; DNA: TGCGCCAGCAGCCAAGATCAGACACAGGGGTACGAGCAGTACTTC
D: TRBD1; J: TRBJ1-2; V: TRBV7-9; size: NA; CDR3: CASSSPGQGGLGYTF; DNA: TGTGCCAGCAGCTCACCGGGACAGGGAGGGCTTGGCTACACCTTC
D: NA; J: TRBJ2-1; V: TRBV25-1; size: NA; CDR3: CASSEWQFF; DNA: TGTGCCAGCAGTGAATGGCAGTTCTTC
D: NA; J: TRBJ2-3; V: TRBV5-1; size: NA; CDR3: CASAFVGRGDTQYF; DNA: TGCGCCAGCGCCTTCGTCGGGAGAGGAGATACGCAGTATTTT
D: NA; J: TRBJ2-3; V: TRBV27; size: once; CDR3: CASYRSLSTDTQYF; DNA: TGTGCCAGCTATAGGAGCCTCAGCACAGATACGCAGTATTTT
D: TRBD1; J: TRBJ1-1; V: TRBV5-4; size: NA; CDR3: CASSETTGYPEAFF; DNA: TGTGCCAGCAGCGAAACGACAGGGTACCCTGAAGCTTTCTTT
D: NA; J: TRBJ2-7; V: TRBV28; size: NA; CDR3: CASSFSGSSYEQYF; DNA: TGTGCCAGCAGTTTTAGCGGTAGCTCCTACGAGCAGTACTTC
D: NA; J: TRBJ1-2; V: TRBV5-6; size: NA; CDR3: CASSLSLGVGYGYTF; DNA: TGTGCCAGCAGCTTGTCGTTGGGGGTCGGCTATGGCTACACCTTC
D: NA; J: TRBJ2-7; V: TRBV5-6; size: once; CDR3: CASSLGGGKQYF; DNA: TGTGCCAGCAGCTTGGGAGGGGGGAAGCAGTACTTC
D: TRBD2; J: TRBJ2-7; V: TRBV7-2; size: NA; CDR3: CASSREGRGSHEQYF; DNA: TGTGCCAGCAGCCGAGAGGGGCGCGGGAGCCACGAGCAGTACTTC
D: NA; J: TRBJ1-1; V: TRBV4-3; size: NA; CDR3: CASSARGDTEAFF; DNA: TGCGCCAGCAGCGCCAGGGGTGACACTGAAGCTTTCTTT
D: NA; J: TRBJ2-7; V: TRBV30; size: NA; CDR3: CAWGGNYEQYF; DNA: TGTGCCTGGGGCGGAAACTACGAGCAGTACTTC
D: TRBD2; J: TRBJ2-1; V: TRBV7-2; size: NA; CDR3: CASSLGLAGGEQFF; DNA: TGTGCCAGCAGCTTAGGGCTAGCGGGAGGTGAGCAGTTCTTC
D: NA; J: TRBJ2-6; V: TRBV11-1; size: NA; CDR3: CASSLAGRSGANVLTF; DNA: TGTGCCAGCAGCTTAGCTGGGCGCTCTGGGGCCAACGTCCTGACTTTC
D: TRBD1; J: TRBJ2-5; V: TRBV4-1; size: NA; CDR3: CASSQLQGPLETQYF; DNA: TGCGCCAGCAGCCAACTACAGGGGCCGCTAGAGACCCAGTACTTC
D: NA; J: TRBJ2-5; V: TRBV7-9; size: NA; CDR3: CASSTLPGASLKETQYF; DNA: TGTGCCAGCAGCACTCTCCCGGGGGCAAGTTTGAAAGAGACCCAGTACTTC
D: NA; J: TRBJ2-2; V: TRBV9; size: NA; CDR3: CASSSTNTGELFF; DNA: TGTGCCAGCAGCTCCACCAACACCGGGGAGCTGTTTTTT
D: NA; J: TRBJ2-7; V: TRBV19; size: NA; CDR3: CASSTPTGYEQYF; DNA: TGTGCCAGTAGTACCCCAACAGGATACGAGCAGTACTTC
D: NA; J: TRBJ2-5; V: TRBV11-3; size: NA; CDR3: CASSARDTQETQYF; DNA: TGTGCCAGCAGCGCCCGGGACACCCAAGAGACCCAGTACTTC
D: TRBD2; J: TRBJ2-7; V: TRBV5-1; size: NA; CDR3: CASSPNEREAPGEQYF; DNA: TGCGCCAGCAGCCCTAATGAGCGGGAGGCCCCTGGGGAGCAGTACTTC
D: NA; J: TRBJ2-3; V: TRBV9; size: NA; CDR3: CASSGSTDTQYF; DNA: TGTGCCAGCAGCGGGAGCACAGATACGCAGTATTTT
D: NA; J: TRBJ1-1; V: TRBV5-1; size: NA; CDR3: CASSLSSQGAEAFF; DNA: TGCGCCAGCAGCTTGAGTTCGCAGGGCGCTGAAGCTTTCTTT
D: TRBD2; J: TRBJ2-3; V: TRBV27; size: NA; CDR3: CASRLNRRGSTDTQYF; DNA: TGTGCCAGCAGACTCAACCGGCGGGGGAGCACAGATACGCAGTATTTT
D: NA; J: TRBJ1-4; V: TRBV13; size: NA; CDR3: CASSQSTGEGGNEKLFF; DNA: TGTGCCAGCAGCCAATCGACAGGAGAGGGAGGTAATGAAAAACTGTTTTTT
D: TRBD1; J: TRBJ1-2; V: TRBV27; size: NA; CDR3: CASSLVQGAEEDGYTF; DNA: TGTGCCAGCAGTTTAGTACAGGGGGCGGAGGAAGATGGCTACACCTTC
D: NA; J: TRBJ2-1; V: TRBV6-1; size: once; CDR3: CASSPGLLDYNEQFF; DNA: TGTGCCAGCAGTCCGGGACTTCTAGACTACAATGAGCAGTTCTTC
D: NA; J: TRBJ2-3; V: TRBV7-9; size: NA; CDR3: CASSITDTQYF; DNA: TGTGCCAGCAGCATCACAGATACGCAGTATTTT
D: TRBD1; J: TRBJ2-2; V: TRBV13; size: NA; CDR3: CASSSNLQGPGELFF; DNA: TGTGCCAGCAGCTCAAATCTACAGGGGCCCGGGGAGCTGTTTTTT
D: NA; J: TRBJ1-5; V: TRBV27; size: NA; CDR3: CATRGGLGNQPQHF; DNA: TGTGCCACCCGGGGGGGGCTAGGAAATCAGCCCCAGCATTTT
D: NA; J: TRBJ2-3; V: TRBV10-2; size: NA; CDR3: CASLHSGTPGTDTQYF; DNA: TGCGCCAGCTTACACTCAGGCACTCCTGGCACAGATACGCAGTATTTT
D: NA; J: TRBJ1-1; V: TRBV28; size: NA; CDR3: CASSLPNRRLDIEAFF; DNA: TGTGCCAGCAGTTTACCCAATCGACGGCTGGACATTGAAGCTTTCTTT
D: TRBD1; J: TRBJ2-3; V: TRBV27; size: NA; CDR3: CASSRGQGVFGDTQYF; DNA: TGTGCCAGCAGTCGGGGACAGGGGGTTTTCGGAGATACGCAGTATTTT
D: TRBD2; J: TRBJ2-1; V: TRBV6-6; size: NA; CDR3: CASSFTSGTNTFF; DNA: TGTGCCAGCAGTTTTACTTCCGGGACTAACACGTTCTTC